This T cell receptor (beta chain) was captured by sequencing in a study of blood T cells in healthy people across ages (dated by TCRdb to between 2015 and 2017). At the level of the whole study: In model experiments, template switching captured about one uniquely barcoded TCR beta cDNA molecule for every two T cells. The study measured age-related changes in TCR beta repertoire diversity using deep sequencing normalized with unique cDNA molecular identifiers. Donors were grouped into four age groups: young (average approximately 16 years), middle-aged (around 39), aged (about 59) and long-lived (around 80). Donors of different ages were randomly distributed across sequencing lanes to avoid experimental bias. Two additional independent replicas of 1 million unique cDNA reads from the same blood draw were analyzed for two donors (one aged 18 to 30 and one aged 80 or older).

Systemically healthy Caucasian individuals from Russia, roughly 40 in total and aged roughly 6 to 95 years, were included as donors. Each donor gave about 9.7 milliliters of peripheral blood, drawn into EDTA-treated Vacutainer tubes. Ficoll-Paque density-gradient centrifugation was used to isolate PBMCs, with at least 6 million obtained per sample. Total RNA was extracted from PBMCs with Trizol reagent, with at least 5 micrograms obtained per sample. For every donor, flow cytometry on a PBMC aliquot measured the percentage of naive CD45RAhigh/CD27high T cells. The germline V gene (reference sequence) provides CDR1 DFQATT and CDR2 SNEGSKA. Compared with germline, V lacks 2 bases and J lacks 6 bases; bases without a gene match: 6. Including the terminal cysteine and phenylalanine, the CDR3 comprises 14 residues. Only CDR3 DNA remains: 42 bases, in frame from the first base. A word on this clonotype: The clone's antigen remains unknown. Nothing much larger sits one base from this clone, and base qualities are not available.

Summary of the overall study and its limitations: Conclusive comparison of naive and antigen-experienced compartments was prevented by the profiling of bulk unsorted PBMCs. As age increased, observed TCR beta diversity per million T cells dropped in a roughly linear way, and a significant reduction was already evident by age roughly 40. Because the CMV infection status of the donors was unknown, age-related changes in expanded clonotypes may potentially have been confounded. Compared with the aged group, the long-lived group had more naive CD4+ T cells, fewer expanded clones and increased TCR diversity, a pattern suggesting age selection. The percentage of naive T cells measured by flow cytometry correlated strongly with observed TCR beta diversity. Estimates of total diversity based on one million sequenced T cells were regarded as lower bounds and as underestimates.

To prepare the library, 5' RACE was applied. Sequencing relied on an Illumina HiSeq 2500. A second PCR of about 7 to 12 cycles was performed with a sample-barcoded 5' primer and a J-beta primer mix. A template-switch 5' adaptor carrying 12 random nucleotides introduced a unique molecular identifier onto each TCR beta cDNA molecule. Each sample yielded at least 2.5 million CDR3-containing paired-end reads. The Mint cDNA synthesis kit, primed by a TRBC-specific oligonucleotide, was used to synthesize first-strand cDNA from all RNA. After uracil-DNA glycosylase treatment, a first 18-cycle PCR used universal primers M1SS and BC2_uni_R on all cDNA. The original methods were these. For normalization, 1 million high-quality reads, each with a distinct molecular identifier, were randomly selected from each sample. Reads with shared molecular identifiers were discarded instead of being binned into consensus sequences. MiTCR, set to a Q25 quality threshold and the strictest error-elimination algorithm, was used for CDR3 identification, clonotype clustering and error correction. A nonparametric unseen species model with Euler transformation was used to estimate lower-bound total TCR beta diversity. TCRdb reworked the public reads: Q25 trimming with fastp, MiXCR clone assembly, productive beta chains retained. Under each unique CDR3 protein, matching rows form one entry showing the most common genes and DNA. In this record, the V and J calls reflect TCRdb's handling and not the investigators' own analysis. This sample gives over a million distinct CDR3 sequences in total; around 42% of them show up just once. Clones ranked in the top ten supply around 8% of the sample.

The receptor's source is a young woman in good health. The sequenced sample consisted of blood. The sequence links TRBV20-1 to TRBJ2-1; TRBD2 lines up with 8 middle nucleotides. The bases are TGCAGTGCTAGAATAGCGGGACGACCCAATGAGCAGTTCTTC. The encoded protein is CSARIAGRPNEQFF.